These T cell receptor beta chains were read from a single sample in a study of beta chain features in type 1 diabetes. Profiled with immunoSEQ multiplex PCR; TCRdb holds only in-frame clones, not every one. Found here are 150,000 to 200,000 clones, around 9% of them singletons; the top ten hold about 0.7%. Sequencing input: central memory CD4+ T cells from blood. Receptors originate from a woman in her twenties or thirties with type 1 diabetes. Both conserved end residues are part of each CDR3. A D gene is named only where the DNA matches it firmly. Clone size is given for some rows only: seen once, a few or many times, or a class if the clone is expanded.

D gene	V gene	J gene	clone size	CDR3 DNA	CDR3 protein
-	TRBV5-1	TRBJ2-5	-	TGCGCCAGCAGCCGCTATGCAGGGGAACAAGAGACCCAGTACTTC	CASSRYAGEQETQYF
-	TRBV29-1	TRBJ1-1	many	TGCAGCGCTGGAGGGGAGGGGGGTAAGAACACTGAAGCTTTCTTT	CSAGGEGGKNTEAFF
TRBD2	TRBV7-8	TRBJ2-2	-	TGTGCCAGCAGCTATGAAGCGGGAGGGGTCACCGGGGAGCTGTTTTTT	CASSYEAGGVTGELFF
TRBD1	TRBV4-1	TRBJ2-5	-	TGCGCCAGCAGCCGAACAGGGGGTGAGACCCAGTACTTC	CASSRTGGETQYF
TRBD2	TRBV6-5	TRBJ2-7	few	TGTGCCAGCAGCAGACATACTAGCGGGAGGATCGAGCAGTACTTC	CASSRHTSGRIEQYF
-	TRBV5-1	TRBJ1-1	-	TGCGCCAGCAGCTTGTCCCTGGGAGGGGGGAACACTGAAGCTTTCTTT	CASSLSLGGGNTEAFF
TRBD1	TRBV9	TRBJ2-7	-	TGTGCCAGCAGCCCACCCGATGGGACAGGTCGGACCTACGAGCAGTACTTC	CASSPPDGTGRTYEQYF
TRBD2	TRBV28	TRBJ2-1	few	TGTGCCACCATGTATGGACTAGCGGGAGTAGATGAGCAGTTCTTC	CATMYGLAGVDEQFF
-	TRBV15	TRBJ2-2	few	TGTGCCACCAGCATCGGAGGGAACACCGGGGAGCTGTTTTTT	CATSIGGNTGELFF
TRBD1	TRBV6-1	TRBJ1-2	few	TGTGCCAGCAGTGAAACAGTGACAGGGGGCTATGGCTACACCTTC	CASSETVTGGYGYTF
TRBD2	TRBV2	TRBJ2-5	-	TGTGCCAGCAGCCCCCCGTATGGGCTAGCGGGAGGCTCCCAAGAGACCCAGTACTTC	CASSPPYGLAGGSQETQYF
TRBD2	TRBV7-2	TRBJ2-1	-	TGTGCCAGCAGCTTAGGTTACGGGAGGGCCACCAATGAGCAGTTCTTC	CASSLGYGRATNEQFF
TRBD2	TRBV30	TRBJ2-3	few	TGTGCCTGGAGTTCTCGGACTAGCGGGCGATCCACAGATACGCAGTATTTT	CAWSSRTSGRSTDTQYF
-	TRBV7-9	TRBJ2-3	few	TGTGCCAGCAGCTTAGGGCTAGCCAACACAGATACGCAGTATTTT	CASSLGLANTDTQYF